The T cell receptor beta chain under discussion was sequenced for a study of T cell responses to AZD1222 COVID-19 vaccine. Details on this clone: The antigen is not known.

The study's findings and limits: At 160-218 and 743-854, vaccine-associated CD4 TCRs were dominant, and they spanned spike.

The CDR3 is 14 amino acids. Germline V CDR1 and CDR2: SGDLS, YYNGEE. Trimming removed 0 bases at V and 11 bases at J, with 15 bases between. Repertoires were generated with immunoSEQ multiplex PCR, while TCRdb's copy carries only in-frame clones and drops some. The sample shows fewer than 100,000 clones, under 90% of them seen only once. This chain joins TRBV9 and TRBJ1-5; D is unresolved. The input for sequencing was peripheral blood, taken 28 days after the second AZD1222 dose. This sequence was found in an adult who received the AZD1222 COVID-19 vaccine. The CDR3 loop is CASSVDGRRGSQHF. CDR3 bases: TGTGCCAGCAGCGTAGACGGGAGGCGCGGGTCCCAGCATTTT.